The clone carrying this TCR beta chain was observed a few times. This sample was included in a study of early T cells in non-severe SARS-CoV-2 infection. Study at large: Bulk RNA from unsorted whole blood was sequenced; chains were unpaired.

V dropped 5 bases and J dropped 5; count of bases not matched to a gene: 5. Germline loops: CDR1 SGHNT, CDR2 YENEEA. This CDR3 is built from 15 residues. Via MiXCR, TCRdb re-called the 5' RACE reads, giving one row per CDR3 protein. This sample carries over 85,000 distinct CDR3 sequences, around a sixth of them seen once, and the ten largest clones take around 1.3%. V usage is TRBV11-3 and J usage is TRBJ2-2, with 10 bases lining up with TRBD1. Sequences were obtained from whole blood. The TCR sequence derives from an adult who was a healthcare worker with PCR-confirmed SARS-CoV-2 infection or an uninfected control (not recorded which). CDR3 region: CASSHGQGETGELFF. The CDR3 DNA reads TGTGCCAGCAGCCACGGACAGGGGGAAACCGGGGAGCTGTTTTTT.